The clone carrying this T cell receptor beta chain occurred many times. As yet, its antigen is unknown. The entry originates in a study of T-cell reconstitution after alpha-beta-depleted transplantation in children. The germline V gene has CDR1 MNHNS and CDR2 SASEGT. This CDR3 has 14 residues. Trimming took 2 bases from V and 3 from J, leaving 11 bases between them. Notes on the study in general: Expanded clones from the graft, numbering several hundred, reportedly supplied alpha-beta T cells about two months after transplant. Certain patients had high TCRbeta diversity at day 60, and it came from recipient T cells and thymic progenitors that survived.

For TCRbeta, the library was prepared with unique molecular identifiers. TCRdb recomputed calls from the PCR reads with MiXCR, one row per CDR3 protein. The data show 200,000 to 250,000 distinct CDR3 sequences, just under 8.5% seen once. The sequencing here drew on PBMCs, mostly from graft donor cells, taken 180 days after TCRalphabeta/CD19-depleted stem cell transplant. The clonotype originates from a male patient under 18 who had a stem cell transplant for acute lymphoblastic leukemia, so the T cells may come from the graft donor. The chain carries TRBV6-1 and TRBJ2-7, with D tentatively TRBD1 (6 bases). In DNA, the CDR3 is TGTGCCAGCAGTGAATCCGGGACAATCTACGAGCAGTACTTC. This gives the protein CASSESGTIYEQYF.